The 20 T cell receptor beta chains given below trace back to one sample, sequenced in a study of molecular identifiers for immune sequencing clone quantification. TCRdb re-called the PCR reads with MiXCR, one entry per CDR3 protein. The sample has 80,000 to 95,000 distinct CDR3 sequences; roughly 19% are singletons. Material for sequencing was naive CD8+ T cells from blood, with Jurkat cell RNA spiked in. Noted subset: FACS-sorted CD8+CD4-CCR7+CD45RA+ naive T cells. The receptors were gathered from a human donor in good health. Some libraries in this study had Jurkat cell RNA spiked in.

Worth noting for this clonotype: A much larger clone lies a single base off, so this may be a read error. The CDR3 loop is CASSLGGGFEQFF. DNA of the CDR3: TGTGCCAGCAGTTTGGGAGGGGGCTTTGAGCAGTTCTTC. The chain combines TRBV27 with TRBJ2-1; D tentatively reads TRBD1 or TRBD2 (7 bases each). Germline V gene sequence: CDR1 MNHEY, CDR2 SMNVEV (reference sequence). There are 13 residues in the CDR3. Trimming left V 3 bases short and J 9 bases short, with 12 bases between.

A word on this clonotype: One junction end disagrees with the germline gene, perhaps due to a read error. The chain couples TRBV6-2 or TRBV6-3 to TRBJ2-3; D is undetermined. The germline V gene encodes CDR1 MNHEY and CDR2 SVGEGT. The CDR3 is made up of 16 amino acids. CDR3 sequence: CASSYGLGRSTDTRYF. DNA of the CDR3: TGTGCCAGCAGTTATGGGCTAGGGCGTAGCACAGATACGCGGTATTTT.

This clonotype was found once. A much larger clone is a single base away; this may be a read error. The rearrangement joins TRBV4-1 to TRBJ2-5; D unclear. Germline assignment: CDR1 MGHRA and CDR2 YSYEKL. The V end lost 0 bases, the J end lost 5 bases, and 16 bases lay between the germline ends. CDR3 size: 16 residues. The CDR3 protein is CASSQEIGPSGETQYF. The CDR3 nucleotides are TGCGCCAGCAGCCAAGAAATTGGGCCTTCTGGGGAGACCCAGTACTTC.

The table lists this clonotype with many counts. The chain recombines TRBV7-9 with TRBJ2-3; a possible D gene is TRBD2 (6 bases). Germline-derived CDR1 and CDR2 are SEHNR and FQNEAQ (reference sequence). The CDR3 runs 12 residues. The CDR3 loop reads CITGGPYDTQYF. The CDR3 bases are TGTATTACAGGAGGGCCGTATGATACGCAGTATTTT.

This clonotype was recorded only once. At one end, the junction sequence differs from germline, possibly due to a read error. The chain uses TRBV12-3 or TRBV12-4 and TRBJ2-5; possible D gene TRBD2, 5 bases. CDR3 length: 11 amino acids. CDR3 loop: CASSFGETQCF. In DNA form, the CDR3 reads TGTGCCAGCAGTTTTGGGGAGACCCAGTGCTTC.

This clonotype was seen many times. This chain connects TRBV29-1 to TRBJ2-7; D gene unclear. Germline V gene data show CDR1 as SQVTM and CDR2 as ANQGSEA. Deletions cut 4 bases from V and 2 bases from J, with 12 bases between. The CDR3 length is 13 residues. CDR3 loop: CSVGPARAYEQYF. The CDR3 DNA sequence: TGCAGCGTTGGGCCAGCGCGAGCCTACGAGCAGTACTTC.

Notes on this clonotype: It may be a read error: a sequence one base away is much more abundant. The chain combines TRBV11-2 with TRBJ2-7; 8 bases fit TRBD2. The CDR3 spans 16 residues. CDR1 is SGHAT and CDR2 is FQNNGV in the germline V gene. As DNA, the CDR3 is TGTGCCAGCACCATGGGCTTAGCGGGGTACTCCTACGAGCGGTACTTC. Residues: CASTMGLAGYSYERYF.

The sample holds many counts of this clonotype. The chain recombines TRBV6-2 or TRBV6-3 with TRBJ2-3, with D possibly matching TRBD1 (6 bases). There are 14 residues in the CDR3. Germline CDR1 MNHEY, CDR2 SVGEGT. The germline V and J ends were trimmed by 4 bases and 1 base, with 9 bases remaining between them. The CDR3 loop reads CASSLRQGTDTQYF. In DNA form, the CDR3 reads TGTGCCAGCAGTTTACGACAGGGCACAGATACGCAGTATTTT.

This clonotype was seen repeatedly, ten times or more. The gene calls are TRBV19 and TRBJ2-3; TRBD2 agrees at 7 bases. After removal of 3 bases from V and 7 bases from J, the junction contained 7 bases not matched to a gene. Germline V lookup: CDR1 LNHDA, CDR2 SQIVND (reference sequence). The CDR3 totals 14 residues. CDR3 region: CASSIMLAANTQYF. CDR3 DNA: TGTGCCAGTAGTATTATGCTAGCGGCGAATACGCAGTATTTT.

This clonotype was recorded many times. The chain combines TRBV5-4 with TRBJ2-7; D is unclear. CDR1 and CDR2 from the germline V gene are SGHNT and YYREEE (reference sequence). Trimming removed 4 bases from V and 2 bases from J, with 13 bases in between. There are 14 residues in the CDR3. DNA of the CDR3: TGTGCCAGCAGCCCTGCGATTGGAGCCTACGAGCAGTACTTC. This codes for CASSPAIGAYEQYF.

The sample holds many counts of this clonotype. The chain is built from TRBV7-2 and TRBJ2-1; D is perhaps TRBD2 (5 bases). Germline V CDR1 and CDR2: SGHTA, FQGNSA. Trimming removed 1 base at V and 6 bases at J, with 13 bases between. The CDR3 is 15 amino acids. CDR3 sequence: CASSLGGYLFNEQFF. The CDR3 nucleotides read TGTGCCAGCAGCTTAGGAGGGTATCTCTTCAATGAGCAGTTCTTC.

This clonotype was detected ten times or more. The rearrangement uses TRBV5-6 and TRBJ2-7; 13 nucleotides align to TRBD2. The V gene's germline CDR1 is SGHDT and CDR2 YYEEEE. Germline trimming cut 1 base from V and 6 bases from J; bases unmatched to any gene: 4. This CDR3 is 15 amino acids long. CDR3 in amino acids: CASSLQGLAGSEQYF. Here the CDR3 DNA reads TGTGCCAGCAGCTTGCAGGGACTAGCGGGGAGCGAGCAGTACTTC.

This clonotype was recorded at least ten times. The J gene is TRBJ2-7, the V gene TRBV29-1, with TRBD1 identical over 9 bases. After removal of 0 bases from V and 2 bases from J, the junction contained 5 bases not matched to a gene. This CDR3 contains 15 residues. Germline lookup yields CDR1 SQVTM and CDR2 ANQGSEA. In nucleotides, the CDR3 is TGCAGCGTTGAAGAGGGGACAGGGATGACCTACGAGCAGTACTTC. It codes for CSVEEGTGMTYEQYF.

This rearrangement joins TRBV5-1 to TRBJ1-1; tentative D call: TRBD1 (6 bases). The CDR3 sequence is 14 residues long. Between the trimmed V and J ends, which lost 4 bases and 2 bases, there was a span of 12 bases. The germline CDR1 and CDR2 sequences are SGHRS and YFSETQ. The CDR3 here is CASSETGTNTEAFF. In DNA, the CDR3 is TGCGCCAGCAGCGAAACAGGGACAAACACTGAAGCTTTCTTT.

Comment on this clonotype: Just one base apart from a much larger clone, this may be a read error. J is TRBJ2-7 and V is TRBV6-2 or TRBV6-3; TRBD1 matches 7 bases. The CDR3 is 12 residues long. CDR1 and CDR2 (germline): MNHEY, SVGEGT. CDR3 nucleotide sequence: TGTGCCAGCAGACCTGACAGGGACGCTCTTGCCTTC. The encoded protein is CASRPDRDALAF.

This clonotype was counted at least ten times. This sequence joins TRBV5-8 and TRBJ1-5, with D maybe TRBD1 (5 bases). Trimming stripped 0 bases from V and 0 bases from J, with 7 bases between. CDR1 is SGHTS, CDR2 YDEGEE, per germline. CDR3 length equals 15 residues. CDR3 bases: TGTGCCAGCAGCTTGGGGGACGTTAGCAATCAGCCCCAGCATTTT. Translating gives CASSLGDVSNQPQHF.

In the case of this clonotype: A clone one base away is much larger, so this may be a read error. The CDR3 bases are TGCGCCAGCAGCGTGTATAGCGGACGTGAGCAGTTCTTC. Amino acids: CASSVYSGREQFF. This rearrangement joins TRBV5-1 to TRBJ2-1; weak D call: TRBD2 (6 bases). The length of the CDR3 is 13 residues. V gave up 4 bases and J gave up 9 bases, with 14 bases separating them. Looked up from germline, CDR1 is SGHRS and CDR2 is YFSETQ.

There are many counts of this clonotype. The chain is built from TRBV20-1 and TRBJ2-2; the match to TRBD1 covers 8 bases. The CDR3 runs to 15 residues. V dropped 8 bases and J dropped 6; count of bases not matched to a gene: 14. The germline V gene encodes CDR1 DFQATT and CDR2 SNEGSKA (reference sequence). Here the CDR3 reads CSLQDREFFPGELFF. The CDR3 DNA follows: TGCAGTCTCCAGGACAGGGAATTTTTTCCCGGGGAGCTGTTTTTT.

This clonotype was picked up many times. The J gene is TRBJ1-1, the V gene TRBV29-1; 8 nucleotides line up with TRBD1. The CDR3 has 12 amino acids. CDR1 SQVTM and CDR2 ANQGSEA come from the germline V gene. Trimming took 6 bases from V and 3 from J; bases not matched to a gene: 3. The CDR3, as DNA: TGCAGCGTGTACAGGGGGGACACTGAAGCTTTCTTT. It specifies CSVYRGDTEAFF.

This clonotype was observed at least ten times. The chain links TRBV7-3 to TRBJ1-1; D call uncertain. Trimming removed 2 bases from V and 1 base from J, with 5 bases in between. Germline assignment: CDR1 SGHTA and CDR2 FQGTGA. The length of the CDR3 is 13 residues. The CDR3 nucleotides read TGTGCCAGCAGCTTATGGGGGAACACTGAAGCTTTCTTT. It is translated as CASSLWGNTEAFF.